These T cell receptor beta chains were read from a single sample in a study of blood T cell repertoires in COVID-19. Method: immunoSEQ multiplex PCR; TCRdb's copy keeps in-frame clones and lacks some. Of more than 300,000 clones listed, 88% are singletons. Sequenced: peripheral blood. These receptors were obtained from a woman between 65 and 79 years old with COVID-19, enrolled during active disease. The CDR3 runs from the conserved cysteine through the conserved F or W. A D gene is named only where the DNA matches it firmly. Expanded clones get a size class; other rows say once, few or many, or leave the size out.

CDR3: CASSWGQHQAQYF; DNA: TGTGCCAGCAGCTGGGGACAGCACCAGGCCCAGTACTTC; V: TRBV7-3; J: TRBJ2-5; D: TRBD1; size: .
CDR3: CASSLSTGDAFF; DNA: TGTGCCAGCAGCTTGTCTACGGGGGATGCTTTCTTT; V: TRBV5-6; J: TRBJ1-1; D: .; size: .
CDR3: CASSYRGGGQPQHF; DNA: TGTGCCAGCAGCTACAGGGGAGGCGGTCAGCCCCAGCATTTT; V: TRBV6-5; J: TRBJ1-5; D: TRBD1; size: once
CDR3: CASSPGGGPVEKLFF; DNA: TGCGCCAGCAGCCCGGGAGGGGGGCCGGTTGAAAAACTGTTTTTT; V: TRBV5-1; J: TRBJ1-4; D: .; size: .
CDR3: CASSSDLTSSAEQFF; DNA: TGTGCCAGCAGCTCGGATTTGACTAGCTCAGCTGAGCAGTTCTTC; V: TRBV7-9; J: TRBJ2-1; D: TRBD2; size: once
CDR3: CASSGDSANYGYTF; DNA: TGTGCCAGCAGCGGGGACAGCGCTAACTATGGCTACACCTTC; V: TRBV9; J: TRBJ1-2; D: TRBD1; size: .
CDR3: CASSLVASGVDTQYF; DNA: TGTGCCAGCAGCTTAGTTGCTAGCGGGGTTGATACGCAGTATTTT; V: TRBV7-2; J: TRBJ2-3; D: TRBD2; size: once
CDR3: CSTNQGAAEDTQYF; DNA: TGCAGCACAAACCAGGGGGCGGCCGAGGATACGCAGTATTTT; V: TRBV29-1; J: TRBJ2-3; D: TRBD1; size: .
CDR3: CASSRSGAPEETQYF; DNA: TGTGCCAGCAGCCGATCGGGAGCCCCCGAAGAGACCCAGTACTTC; V: TRBV11-2; J: TRBJ2-5; D: .; size: .
CDR3: CASSAGLSNYGYTF; DNA: TGTGCCAGCAGCGCCGGTCTCTCTAACTATGGCTACACCTTC; V: TRBV9; J: TRBJ1-2; D: .; size: .
CDR3: CASSEEFNREGRYGYTF; DNA: TGTGCCAGCAGTGAGGAGTTTAACAGGGAGGGCCGGTATGGCTACACCTTC; V: TRBV6-4; J: TRBJ1-2; D: .; size: .
CDR3: CATRPDSSTEAFF; DNA: TGTGCCACCAGACCCGACAGCAGCACTGAAGCTTTCTTT; V: TRBV24-1; J: TRBJ1-1; D: .; size: .
CDR3: CSVPNRNRDSEDTQYF; DNA: TGCAGCGTTCCTAATAGGAACAGGGATTCGGAAGATACGCAGTATTTT; V: TRBV29-1; J: TRBJ2-3; D: .; size: .
CDR3: CASSYSPLAQYYGYTF; DNA: TGTGCCAGCAGTTACTCACCCCTGGCCCAATACTATGGCTACACCTTC; V: TRBV6-5; J: TRBJ1-2; D: .; size: .
CDR3: CAWSMETGELFF; DNA: TGTGCCTGGAGTATGGAGACCGGGGAGCTGTTTTTT; V: TRBV30; J: TRBJ2-2; D: .; size: .
CDR3: CASSSLVYTDTQYF; DNA: TGTGCCAGCAGTTCCCTCGTGTACACAGATACGCAGTATTTT; V: TRBV7-2; J: TRBJ2-3; D: .; size: .
CDR3: CASSLDGTGAPYEQYF; DNA: TGTGCCAGCAGCTTAGATGGAACAGGGGCCCCCTACGAGCAGTACTTC; V: TRBV7-2; J: TRBJ2-7; D: TRBD1; size: .
CDR3: CASRRRFSEGGYTF; DNA: TGTGCCAGCAGAAGGAGGTTCAGCGAGGGTGGCTACACCTTC; V: TRBV2; J: TRBJ1-2; D: .; size: .
CDR3: CASSVGTGGYNEQFF; DNA: TGTGCCAGCAGTGTTGGAACGGGGGGCTACAATGAGCAGTTCTTC; V: TRBV2; J: TRBJ2-1; D: TRBD2; size: .
CDR3: CASSFEGQNTEAFF; DNA: TGCGCCAGCAGCTTTGAGGGACAGAACACTGAAGCTTTCTTT; V: TRBV5-1; J: TRBJ1-1; D: .; size: .
CDR3: CATSDSGGRETQYF; DNA: TGTGCCACCAGTGATTCGGGGGGTCGAGAGACCCAGTACTTC; V: TRBV24-1; J: TRBJ2-5; D: TRBD2; size: .
CDR3: CASTRSQAGEQFF; DNA: TGTGCCAGTACGAGAAGCCAAGCTGGTGAGCAGTTCTTC; V: TRBV19; J: TRBJ2-1; D: .; size: .
CDR3: CASRDRGFSNQPQHF; DNA: TGTGCCAGCCGGGACAGGGGGTTTAGCAATCAGCCCCAGCATTTT; V: TRBV19; J: TRBJ1-5; D: TRBD1; size: few
CDR3: CASSIDNGHPETQYF; DNA: TGTGCCAGTAGTATTGATAACGGTCATCCGGAGACCCAGTACTTC; V: TRBV19; J: TRBJ2-5; D: .; size: .
CDR3: CASSQDLDNEQFF; DNA: TGCGCCAGCAGCCAAGATCTAGACAATGAGCAGTTCTTC; V: TRBV4-3; J: TRBJ2-1; D: .; size: .
CDR3: CASSLAGASYEQYF; DNA: TGTGCCAGCAGCCTAGCGGGGGCCTCCTACGAGCAGTACTTC; V: TRBV5-4; J: TRBJ2-7; D: TRBD2; size: .
CDR3: CASSEVPGLNYGYTF; DNA: TGTGCCAGCAGTGAAGTGCCAGGGTTAAACTATGGCTACACCTTC; V: TRBV6-1; J: TRBJ1-2; D: .; size: once
CDR3: CASSPLLGQGRTEAFF; DNA: TGTGCCAGCAGCCCGTTGCTCGGACAGGGAAGGACTGAAGCTTTCTTT; V: TRBV14; J: TRBJ1-1; D: TRBD1; size: .
CDR3: CASSLDYQETQYF; DNA: TGTGCCAGCAGCTTGGACTATCAAGAGACCCAGTACTTC; V: TRBV5-4; J: TRBJ2-5; D: .; size: .
CDR3: CASSWDRRNTEAFF; DNA: TGCGCCAGCAGCTGGGACAGGCGGAACACTGAAGCTTTCTTT; V: TRBV5-1; J: TRBJ1-1; D: TRBD1; size: .
CDR3: CASSQEAGSNQPQHF; DNA: TGTGCCAGCAGCCAAGAAGCGGGGAGCAATCAGCCCCAGCATTTT; V: TRBV4-2; J: TRBJ1-5; D: .; size: once
CDR3: CASSSSSDRRKNIQYF; DNA: TGTGCCAGCAGCTCTTCATCGGACAGGAGAAAAAACATTCAGTACTTC; V: TRBV27; J: TRBJ2-4; D: TRBD1; size: .
CDR3: CASSPYLGGAYGYTF; DNA: TGTGCCAGCAGCCCTTACCTCGGAGGAGCCTATGGCTACACCTTC; V: TRBV6-2/TRBV6-3; J: TRBJ1-2; D: .; size: .
CDR3: CATLDKYSNQPQHF; DNA: TGTGCCACCCTGGACAAATATAGCAATCAGCCCCAGCATTTT; V: TRBV6-5; J: TRBJ1-5; D: .; size: .
CDR3: CASSPRPDSGELFF; DNA: TGTGCCAGCAGCCCTAGACCGGATTCCGGGGAGCTGTTTTTT; V: TRBV11-3; J: TRBJ2-2; D: .; size: .
CDR3: CATSRPSSGGAPDTQYF; DNA: TGTGCCACCAGCAGACCCTCTAGCGGGGGGGCCCCGGATACGCAGTATTTT; V: TRBV15; J: TRBJ2-3; D: TRBD2; size: .